The present entry profiles one T cell receptor beta chain with its context. Its antigen is not identified. This CDR3 contains 14 residues. Trimming at V came to 8 bases and at J to 1 base, leaving 6 bases not matched to a gene. CDR1 and CDR2 (germline): SEHNR, FQNEAQ (reference sequence). The data belong to a study of identical twins. Study-wide points: There was more out-of-frame TCR alpha sharing in monozygotic twins than models estimated.

cDNA molecules carried unique molecular identifiers, and template switching added a universal primer site. TCRdb re-called the 5' RACE reads through MiXCR, storing one row per CDR3 protein. This sample has hundreds of thousands of distinct CDR3 sequences; 18% occur once, and the top ten carry roughly 13%. The same sample was also used in a study of T cells expressing NK-cell markers. As that report states: The study found these clonotypes also leading the CD3+CD56-NKG2C+ fraction in a few donors. What remained unclear was the HCMV specificity of expanded NKG2C+ T cell clones.

The J gene is TRBJ2-3, the V gene TRBV7-9; 7 positions match TRBD2. The specimen was PBMCs. The clonotype comes from a woman under 30 in good health. The CDR3: CASQAAGGTDTQYF. The DNA of the CDR3 is TGTGCCAGCCAAGCCGCGGGGGGCACAGATACGCAGTATTTT.